This paragraph reports one T cell receptor (beta chain). The data are from a study of long-term antiretroviral therapy in people with HIV. The assay, immunoSEQ v3.0, was run at survey level. Sequencing targeted about 40,000-55,000 T-cell genomes per sample. The table came from immunoSEQ multiplex PCR; TCRdb's copy has only in-frame clones and leaves some out. The sample carries some 30,000 clones, 97% recorded once. Germline-derived CDR1 and CDR2 are WSHSY and SAAADI. The CDR3 loop spans 12 amino acids. With 3 bases removed from V and 6 bases from J, the gap between germline ends came to 8 bases. The genes are TRBV10-2 and TRBJ1-2; the D is unclear. This sequence was found in a man aged 30 to 39 with HIV. The sample here was unsorted PBMCs, taken 7.6 years after starting antiretroviral therapy. For the CDR3, the DNA is TGCGCCAGCAGTGACTGGGCTGATGGCTACACCTTC. Its protein is CASSDWADGYTF.